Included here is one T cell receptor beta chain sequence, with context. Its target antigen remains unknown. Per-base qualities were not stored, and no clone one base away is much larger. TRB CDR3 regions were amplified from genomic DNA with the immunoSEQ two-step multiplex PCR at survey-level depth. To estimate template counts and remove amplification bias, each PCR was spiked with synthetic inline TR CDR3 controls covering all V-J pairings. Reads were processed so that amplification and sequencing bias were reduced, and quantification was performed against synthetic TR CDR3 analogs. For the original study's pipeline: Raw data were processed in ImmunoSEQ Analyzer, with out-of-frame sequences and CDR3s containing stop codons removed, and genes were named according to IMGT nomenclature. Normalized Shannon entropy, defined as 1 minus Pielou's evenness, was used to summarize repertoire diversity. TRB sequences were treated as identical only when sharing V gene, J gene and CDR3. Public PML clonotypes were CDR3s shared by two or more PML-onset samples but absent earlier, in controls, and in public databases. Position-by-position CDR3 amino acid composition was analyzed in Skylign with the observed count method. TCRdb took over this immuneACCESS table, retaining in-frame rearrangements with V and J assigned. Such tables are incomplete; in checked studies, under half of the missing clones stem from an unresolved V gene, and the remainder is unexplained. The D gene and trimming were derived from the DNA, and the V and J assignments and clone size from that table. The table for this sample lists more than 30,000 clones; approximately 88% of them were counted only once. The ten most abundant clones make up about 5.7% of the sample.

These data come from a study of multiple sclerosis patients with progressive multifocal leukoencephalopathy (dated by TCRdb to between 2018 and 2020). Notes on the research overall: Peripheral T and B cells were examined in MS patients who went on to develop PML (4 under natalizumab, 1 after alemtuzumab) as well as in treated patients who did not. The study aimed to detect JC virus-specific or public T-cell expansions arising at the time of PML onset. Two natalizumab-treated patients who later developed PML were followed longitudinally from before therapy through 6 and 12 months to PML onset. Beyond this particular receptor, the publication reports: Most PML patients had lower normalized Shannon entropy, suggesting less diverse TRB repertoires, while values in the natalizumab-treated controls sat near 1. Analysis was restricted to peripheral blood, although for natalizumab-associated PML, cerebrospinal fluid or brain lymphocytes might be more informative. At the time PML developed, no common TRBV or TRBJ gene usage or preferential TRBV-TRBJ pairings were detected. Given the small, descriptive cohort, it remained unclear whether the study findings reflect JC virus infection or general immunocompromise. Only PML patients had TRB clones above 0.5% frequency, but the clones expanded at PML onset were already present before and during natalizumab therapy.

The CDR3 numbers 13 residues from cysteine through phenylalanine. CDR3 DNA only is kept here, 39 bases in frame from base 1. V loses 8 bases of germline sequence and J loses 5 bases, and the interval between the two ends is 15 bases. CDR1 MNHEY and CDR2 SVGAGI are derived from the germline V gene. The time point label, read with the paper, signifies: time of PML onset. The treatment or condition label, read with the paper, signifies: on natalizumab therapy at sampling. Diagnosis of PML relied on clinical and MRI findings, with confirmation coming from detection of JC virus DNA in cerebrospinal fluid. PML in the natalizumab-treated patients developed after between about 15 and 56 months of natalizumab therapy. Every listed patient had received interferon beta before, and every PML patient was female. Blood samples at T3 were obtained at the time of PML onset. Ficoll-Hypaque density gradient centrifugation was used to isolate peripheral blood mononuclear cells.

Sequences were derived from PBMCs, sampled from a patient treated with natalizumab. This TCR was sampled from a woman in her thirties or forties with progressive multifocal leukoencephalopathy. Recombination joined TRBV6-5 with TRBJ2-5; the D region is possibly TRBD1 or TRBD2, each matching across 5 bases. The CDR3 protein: CASSWGRFETQYF. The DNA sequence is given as TGTGCCAGCTCCTGGGGGAGATTCGAGACCCAGTACTTC.